Listed here is a single TCR beta chain. This sample is part of a study of shared clonotypes between healthy human individuals. Per sorted-subset replicate PCR, input was around 220 ng DNA, representing roughly 30,000 T cell genomes. Method: immunoSEQ multiplex PCR; TCRdb's copy keeps in-frame clones and lacks some. Here the sample spans nearly 2 million clones, approximately 94% being singletons. V gave up 0 bases and J gave up 4 bases, with 12 bases separating them. The CDR3 covers 16 residues. From germline, CDR1 is MNHEY and CDR2 SVGAGI. It was CD45RO-negative cells, positively selected for CCR7, that made up naive CD8 cells, with terminally differentiated effector memory CD45RA+ cells excluded.

Sequenced sample: naive CD8+ T cells sorted from blood. The chain uses TRBV6-5 and TRBJ2-2; possible D gene TRBD1, 5 bases. The sequence was obtained from a man in his late teens or twenties in good health. The CDR3 reads CASSYSNQGVTGELFF. The CDR3 bases are TGTGCCAGCAGTTACTCGAACCAAGGGGTCACCGGGGAGCTGTTTTTT.